This TCR beta chain is drawn from a study of blood T cell repertoires in COVID-19. Whole-study context: Sites across the United States, Italy and Spain contributed samples from acute and convalescent COVID-19.

It was during active infection that Seattle patients were enrolled and then longitudinally followed. V gave up 5 bases and J gave up 2 bases; unmatched junction bases: 9. The CDR3 is made up of 17 amino acids. The V gene's germline CDR1 is PRHDT and CDR2 FYEKMQ (reference sequence). Per the original data handling: From reference gene primer amplification, estimates of nucleated cell counts were derived. The repertoire was sequenced with immunoSEQ multiplex PCR; TCRdb's copy has only in-frame clones and lacks some. V and J calls plus clone size are reproduced from that table; the DNA served to infer D and trimming. The table includes approximately 300,000 clones, around 85% detected once.

The TCR sequence derives from a human donor with COVID-19, enrolled during active disease. The donor label of this sample is uncertain. The chain joins TRBV13 to TRBJ2-1; 10 bases are a match to TRBD2. Sequences were obtained from peripheral blood. The CDR3 DNA reads TGTGCCAGCAGCACCGCTAGCGGGGGAGGAACCTACAATGAGCAGTTCTTC. It yields the protein CASSTASGGGTYNEQFF.